This T cell receptor (beta chain) is drawn from a study of T cells in Graves' hyperthyroidism and ophthalmopathy. Those with hyperthyroidism were 18 to 65 years old, newly diagnosed, and ill for under 2 months. Clinical symptoms, serum thyroxine, TRAb, thyroid ultrasound and orbital computed tomography informed diagnoses. Fresh 10 ml peripheral blood yielded PBMCs. J was trimmed by 8 bases and V by 6 bases; bases with no gene match: 14. The CDR3 loop spans 15 amino acids. Germline V CDR1 and CDR2: MNHNS, SASEGT. Amplification yielded TCR beta CDR3 regions, with RNA transcripts as the source. An initial round of RT-PCR targeting the TCR CDR3 relied on the HTBI primer set. TCRdb ran MiXCR on the multiplex PCR reads and lists one entry per CDR3 protein. Altogether approximately 530,000 distinct CDR3 sequences are present, roughly 17% being singletons, with the ten largest covering about 17%.

J is TRBJ2-7 and V is TRBV6-1; 9 nucleotides align to TRBD1. The origin of this receptor is a woman aged 18-30 years with Graves' hyperthyroidism. Sequenced: blood. CDR3 in DNA: TGTGCCAGCAGCCTCCTGGGGACAGGGCCCCATCAGCAGTACTTC. Its protein product is CASSLLGTGPHQQYF.